The next 22 T cell receptor beta chains were all read from a single sample in a study of T cell responses to AZD1222 COVID-19 vaccine. Clones were sequenced by immunoSEQ multiplex PCR, and TCRdb holds only the in-frame ones, with some missing. The sample consists of about 120,000 clones, around 89% of them appearing once. This material consisted of peripheral blood, taken on day 0 of AZD1222 vaccination. Receptors were obtained from an adult in good health.

CDR3 DNA: TGTGCCAGCAGCCTGAACAGGGGAAGCTCCTACGAGCAGTACTTC. Translated: CASSLNRGSSYEQYF. The chain has TRBV7-9 and TRBJ2-7, with 7 positions matching TRBD1. The CDR3 covers 15 residues. The J segment lost 0 bases and the V segment lost 5 bases, leaving 7 bases of the junction unmatched. The V gene's germline CDR1 is SEHNR and CDR2 FQNEAQ (reference sequence).

The gene calls are TRBV19 and TRBJ1-6; the D is unclear. The CDR3 spans 15 residues. The V gene's germline CDR1 is LNHDA and CDR2 SQIVND (reference sequence). Trimming took 3 bases from V and 6 from J, leaving 12 bases between them. The CDR3 loop is CASSMWWTGNSPLHF. As DNA, the CDR3 is TGTGCCAGTAGTATGTGGTGGACGGGTAATTCACCCCTCCACTTT.

The chain has TRBV28 and TRBJ1-1; 9 bases match TRBD1. From germline, CDR1 is MDHEN and CDR2 SYDVKM. After removal of 4 bases from V and 6 bases from J, the junction contained 6 bases not matched to a gene. The CDR3 loop spans 14 amino acids. DNA of the CDR3: TGTGCCAGCAGTTCCTTACAGGGGGCGGCTGAAGCTTTCTTT. Translated, it gives CASSSLQGAAEAFF.

CDR3 in amino acids: CSASGDSNQPQHF. CDR3 DNA sequence: TGCAGTGCTAGTGGGGACAGTAATCAGCCCCAGCATTTT. The chain has TRBV20-1 and TRBJ1-5; 7 bases align to TRBD1. The germline V gene encodes CDR1 DFQATT and CDR2 SNEGSKA (reference sequence). With 3 bases clipped from V and 4 bases from J, the junction kept 3 bases outside the gene matches. This CDR3 has 13 amino acids.

The chain recombines TRBV15 with TRBJ1-5, with D unresolved. The CDR3 runs 16 residues. Germline loops: CDR1 LNHNV, CDR2 YYDKDF (reference sequence). The V and J ends lost 1 base and 2 bases respectively, with 12 bases between them. For the CDR3, the DNA is TGTGCCACCAGCAGAGTCGGCGGCAGTGGCAATCAGCCCCAGCATTTT. It codes for CATSRVGGSGNQPQHF.

A single count supports this clone. The gene calls are TRBV6-6 and TRBJ1-2; TRBD1 might be the D (6 bases). V was trimmed by 6 bases and J by 7 bases, leaving 15 bases between them. CDR1 is MNHNY, CDR2 SVGAGI, per germline (reference sequence). This CDR3 contains 13 residues. The DNA of the CDR3 is TGTGCCAGCAGCCGGGACACTGGGACTGGCTACACCTTC. This encodes CASSRDTGTGYTF.

The chain employs TRBV14 and TRBJ2-7, with TRBD1 as a possible D gene (6 bases). This CDR3 is built from 14 residues. Trimming pared 1 base from V and 2 bases from J, leaving 9 bases between. Looked up from germline, CDR1 is SGHDN and CDR2 is FVKESK. Written as DNA, the CDR3 is TGTGCCAGCAGCCAAGGCAGGGGTCCCTACGAGCAGTACTTC. It encodes CASSQGRGPYEQYF.

The chain joins TRBV3-1 (or the pseudogene TRBV3-2) to TRBJ2-7; 7 bases map to TRBD1. Losses at the gene ends were 5 bases for V and 1 base for J; bases not matched to a gene: 11. CDR1 is LGHDT and CDR2 is YNNKEL in the germline V gene (reference sequence). This CDR3 comprises 16 residues. CDR3 sequence (DNA): TGTGCCAGCAGCTCCTACTCAGGGGGAAGATCCTACGAGCAGTACTTC. Protein sequence: CASSSYSGGRSYEQYF.

This chain links TRBV7-2 with TRBJ1-4; a possible D gene is TRBD1 (5 bases). The V end lost 4 bases, the J end lost 8 bases, and 20 bases lay between the germline ends. Per germline, CDR1 SGHTA and CDR2 FQGNSA. This CDR3 has 16 residues. For the CDR3, the DNA is TGTGCCAGCAGCTCGTTTAGGACCGCCCAGGGAGAAAAACTGTTTTTT. Protein sequence: CASSSFRTAQGEKLFF.

J is TRBJ1-1 and V is TRBV15; no reliable D call. Germline V gene lookup returns CDR1 LNHNV and CDR2 YYDKDF (reference sequence). The V gene lost 5 bases and the J gene lost 1 base, with 5 bases spanning the gap. The CDR3 runs to 12 residues. The CDR3 protein is CATSLRNTEAFF. CDR3 bases: TGTGCCACCAGCCTCCGGAACACTGAAGCTTTCTTT.

This sequence joins TRBV29-1 and TRBJ2-7; 7 bases are shared with TRBD2. Germline assignment: CDR1 SQVTM and CDR2 ANQGSEA. The CDR3 covers 17 residues. Trimming removed 6 bases from V and 2 bases from J; junction bases left unmatched: 19. The CDR3 coding sequence is TGCAGCGTCTCCCGGGCTAGCGGACCCGAAAGCCCCTACGAGCAGTACTTC. Its protein product is CSVSRASGPESPYEQYF.

The chain uses TRBV4-3 and TRBJ1-2; 11 bases agree with TRBD1. J was trimmed by 3 bases and V by 0 bases; bases with no gene match: 6. This CDR3 spans 17 amino acids. Looked up from germline, CDR1 is LGHNA and CDR2 is YSLEER. The CDR3 bases are TGCGCCAGCAGCCAAGATCACGGGGACAGGGGGGACTATGGCTACACCTTC. Protein product: CASSQDHGDRGDYGYTF.

The chain carries TRBV6-1 and TRBJ2-1; TRBD2 matches 9 bases. V gave up 3 bases and J gave up 4 bases; unmatched junction bases: 4. This CDR3 has 15 amino acids. In germline, CDR1 is MNHNS, CDR2 SASEGT. CDR3 region: CASSDKRGAYNEQFF. The CDR3, as DNA: TGTGCCAGCAGTGACAAGCGGGGGGCGTACAATGAGCAGTTCTTC.

The chain is built from TRBV5-4 and TRBJ1-2; D uncertain. The CDR3 loop spans 13 amino acids. The V end lost 2 bases, the J end lost 8 bases, and 13 bases lay between the germline ends. From germline, CDR1 is SGHNT and CDR2 YYREEE (reference sequence). This chain's CDR3 is CASSFARGSGYTF. The DNA of the CDR3 is TGTGCCAGCAGCTTCGCCCGGGGTAGCGGCTACACCTTC.

The J gene is TRBJ2-4, the V gene TRBV5-1, with D hard to call. Germline loops: CDR1 SGHRS, CDR2 YFSETQ. The CDR3 is 14 amino acids. Trimming cost V 4 bases and J 0 bases, with 8 bases left between them. The CDR3 protein is CASSPDLAKNIQYF. The CDR3 DNA follows: TGCGCCAGCAGCCCGGACCTAGCCAAAAACATTCAGTACTTC. Based on the CDR3 plus reference TRBV5-1 and TRBJ2-4, the full variable domain is KAGVTQTPRYLIKTRGQQVTLSCSPISGHRSVSWYQQTPGQGLQFLFEYFSETQRNKGNFPGRFSGRQFSNSRSEMNVSTLELGDSALYLCASSPDLAKNIQYFGAGTRLSVL.

This clone has just one count. V is TRBV18 and J is TRBJ2-2; D unclear. Germline assignment: CDR1 KGHSH and CDR2 LQKENI. The CDR3 covers 16 residues. V lost 2 bases and J lost 4, with 14 bases in between. CDR3 loop: CASSPGSGPSTGELFF. The CDR3 DNA sequence: TGTGCCAGCTCACCAGGTTCGGGCCCTTCCACCGGGGAGCTGTTTTTT.

The chain employs TRBV7-9 and TRBJ1-1; D perhaps matches TRBD1 (5 bases). The V and J ends lost 8 bases and 1 base respectively, with 11 bases between them. This CDR3 has 13 residues. Germline CDR1 reads SEHNR; CDR2 reads FQNEAQ (reference sequence). CDR3 in DNA: TGTGCCAGCGGGGGGACGTGGAACACTGAAGCTTTCTTT. Its protein product is CASGGTWNTEAFF.

The chain couples TRBV27 to TRBJ1-2, with D perhaps matching TRBD1 (5 bases). Germline V CDR1 and CDR2: MNHEY, SMNVEV (reference sequence). The length of the CDR3 is 14 residues. The V gene lost 0 bases and the J gene lost 2 bases, with 7 bases spanning the gap. The chain's CDR3 is CASSLSKGNYGYTF. CDR3 DNA: TGTGCCAGCAGTTTATCGAAGGGGAACTATGGCTACACCTTC.

J is TRBJ2-1 and V is TRBV24-1; D is possibly TRBD2 (6 bases). Germline V gene lookup returns CDR1 KGHDR and CDR2 SFDVKD. V was pared by 4 bases and J by 5 bases, with 17 bases between. The CDR3 has 16 residues. The CDR3 bases are TGTGCCACCAGTGACCGTACCCTTAGCGGAAACAATGAGCAGTTCTTC. It yields the protein CATSDRTLSGNNEQFF.

This chain joins TRBV27 and TRBJ2-2; D is unclear. The CDR3 loop spans 12 amino acids. Trimming removed 9 bases at V and 5 bases at J, with 10 bases between. Germline lookup yields CDR1 MNHEY and CDR2 SMNVEV (reference sequence). The CDR3 spells CASLGWTGELFF. In nucleotides, the CDR3 is TGTGCCAGTCTAGGGTGGACCGGGGAGCTGTTTTTT.

V is TRBV5-6 and J is TRBJ1-2; D is ambiguous. The CDR3 runs to 14 residues. The V end was cut by 4 bases, the J end by 5 bases, with 15 bases between. Per germline, CDR1 SGHDT and CDR2 YYEEEE. CDR3 nucleotide sequence: TGTGCCAGCAGCAGGGCCCCGTCCCTTTATGGCTACACCTTC. This gives the protein CASSRAPSLYGYTF.

The rearrangement uses TRBV9 and TRBJ2-7, with D perhaps TRBD1 (5 bases). V shed 0 bases and J shed 2 bases, with 9 bases lying between them. This CDR3 comprises 14 residues. Looked up from germline, CDR1 is SGDLS and CDR2 is YYNGEE. CDR3 protein: CASSVGQTTYEQYF. CDR3 nucleotide sequence: TGTGCCAGCAGCGTAGGACAGACAACCTACGAGCAGTACTTC.